This T cell receptor beta chain was sequenced during a study of blood T cell repertoires in COVID-19. Study-level background: T cells, B-cell-depleted T cells, or PBMCs provided the cDNA or gDNA that served as material.

In the study's own analysis: Estimated nucleated cell counts came from reference gene primer amplification. Using immunoSEQ multiplex PCR, the repertoire was profiled, and TCRdb retains in-frame clones only, with some absent. V and J calls and clone size come straight from that table; D and trimming were deduced from the DNA. This sample has about 190,000 clones, with approximately 91% found just once. V shed 4 bases, J shed 4 bases, and the junction held 11 bases outside the gene matches. The CDR3 is 18 residues long. Germline V lookup: CDR1 SGHDN, CDR2 FVKESK. The chain recombines TRBV14 with TRBJ2-6, with 9 positions matching TRBD1. Sequences were obtained from peripheral blood. The source is a woman between 40 and 50 years old who had recovered from COVID-19. The CDR3 nucleotides are TGTGCCAGCAGCCCTCGGGGACAGGGCCCCTGGGGGGCCAACGTCCTGACTTTC. Translating it yields CASSPRGQGPWGANVLTF.